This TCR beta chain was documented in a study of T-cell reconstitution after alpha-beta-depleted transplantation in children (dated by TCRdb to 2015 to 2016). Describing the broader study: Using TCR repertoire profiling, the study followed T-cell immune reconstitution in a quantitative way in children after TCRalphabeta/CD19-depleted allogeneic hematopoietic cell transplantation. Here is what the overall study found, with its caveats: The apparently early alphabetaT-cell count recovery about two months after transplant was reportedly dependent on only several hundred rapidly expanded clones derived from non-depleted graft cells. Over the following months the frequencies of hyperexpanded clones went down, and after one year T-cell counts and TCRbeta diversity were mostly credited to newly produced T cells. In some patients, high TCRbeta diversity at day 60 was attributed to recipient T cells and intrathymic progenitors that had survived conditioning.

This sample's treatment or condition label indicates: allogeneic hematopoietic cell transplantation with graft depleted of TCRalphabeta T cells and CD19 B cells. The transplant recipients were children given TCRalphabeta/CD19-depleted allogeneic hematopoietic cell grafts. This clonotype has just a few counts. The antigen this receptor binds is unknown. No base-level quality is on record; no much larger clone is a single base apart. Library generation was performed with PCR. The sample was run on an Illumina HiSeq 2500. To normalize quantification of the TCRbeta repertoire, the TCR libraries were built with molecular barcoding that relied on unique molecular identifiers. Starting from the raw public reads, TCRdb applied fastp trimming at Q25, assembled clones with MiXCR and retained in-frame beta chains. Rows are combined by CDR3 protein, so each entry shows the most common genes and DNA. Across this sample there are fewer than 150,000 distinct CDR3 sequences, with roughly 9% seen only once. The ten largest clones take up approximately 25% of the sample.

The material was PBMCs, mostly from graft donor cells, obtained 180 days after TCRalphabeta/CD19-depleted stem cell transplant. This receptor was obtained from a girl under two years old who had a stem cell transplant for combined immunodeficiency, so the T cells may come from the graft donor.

At the DNA level, the sequence is TGCAGTGCTAGAAATTGGGCGGGGCACTACGAGCAGTACTTC. Translated, it reads CSARNWAGHYEQYF. The chain joins TRBV20-1 to TRBJ2-7, and perhaps TRBD2 as D gene, on 6 matching bases. V is clipped by 2 bases and J by 3 bases, and the sequence between their germline boundaries is 14 bases long. There are 14 amino acids in the CDR3, from cysteine to phenylalanine inclusive. The retained sequence is limited to the CDR3, 42 bases, with the frame set at the first base. The germline V gene (reference sequence) yields DFQATT for CDR1 and SNEGSKA for CDR2.